The 26 T cell receptor beta chains in this list originate from one sample, sequenced in a study of blood T cell repertoires in COVID-19. Here immunoSEQ multiplex PCR was the method, and the copy in TCRdb shows in-frame clones only, minus some. Counted here are 250,000 to 350,000 clones, roughly 87% occurring once; the ten biggest clones make up roughly 9.1%. Sequenced input: peripheral blood. The receptors here all came from a man aged 18 to 30 with active or convalescent COVID-19.

This clone was seen ten or more times. J is TRBJ1-5 and V is TRBV4-1; 8 bases agree with TRBD1. Germline V gives CDR1 MGHRA, CDR2 YSYEKL. Trimming at V came to 3 bases and at J to 6 bases, leaving 7 bases not matched to a gene. The CDR3 consists of 15 residues. In DNA, the CDR3 is TGCGCCAGCAGCCAGACCCGCCAGGGGGCTCAGCCCCAGCATTTT. Residues: CASSQTRQGAQPQHF.

This clone was seen a single time. V usage is TRBV19 and J usage is TRBJ1-1; D might be TRBD1 (5 bases). Trimming took off 8 bases at V and 3 bases at J, with 13 bases between the two ends. This CDR3 contains 13 residues. Germline loops: CDR1 LNHDA, CDR2 SQIVND (reference sequence). CDR3 nucleotides: TGTGCCAGTCAGGTCGGGGGGGACACTGAAGCTTTCTTT. Translated, it gives CASQVGGDTEAFF. The whole variable domain, remainder taken from reference TRBV19 and TRBJ1-1, is DGGITQSPKYLFRKEGQNVTLSCEQNLNHDAMYWYRQDPGQGLRLIYYSQIVNDFQKGDIAEGYSVSREKKESFPLTVTSAQKNPTAFYLCASQVGGDTEAFFGQGTRLTVV.

V is TRBV10-2 and J is TRBJ2-3, with D possibly matching TRBD2 (6 bases). Germline loops: CDR1 WSHSY, CDR2 SAAADI. Deletions cut 3 bases from V and 2 bases from J, with 18 bases between. This CDR3 has 17 amino acids. The CDR3 loop reads CASSDPASGGVTDTQYF. The CDR3 DNA sequence: TGCGCCAGCAGTGACCCTGCCTCTGGCGGGGTCACAGATACGCAGTATTTT.

The V and J genes are TRBV7-9 and TRBJ1-1, with D tentatively TRBD1 (5 bases). Trimming took 5 bases from V and 1 from J, leaving 8 bases between them. This CDR3 contains 13 residues. Germline CDR1 reads SEHNR; CDR2 reads FQNEAQ (reference sequence). CDR3 nucleotide sequence: TGTGCCAGCAGCAGAACAGGGAACACTGAAGCTTTCTTT. This sequence encodes CASSRTGNTEAFF.

The chain couples TRBV12-3 or TRBV12-4 to TRBJ1-1, with 10 bases that match TRBD1. CDR3 size: 13 residues. The trim removed 6 bases at V and 3 bases at J, leaving 1 base unmatched. The CDR3 sequence: CASRDRGDTEAFF. In DNA, the CDR3 is TGTGCCAGCAGGGACAGGGGGGACACTGAAGCTTTCTTT.

The V and J genes are TRBV5-4 and TRBJ1-2; maybe TRBD1 (6 bases). The CDR3 has 12 amino acids. V lost 0 bases, J lost 6 bases, and 6 bases lay in between. From germline, CDR1 is SGHNT and CDR2 YYREEE (reference sequence). As DNA, the CDR3 is TGTGCCAGCAGCTTGGGGACAGATGGCTACACCTTC. Protein: CASSLGTDGYTF.

The gene calls are TRBV7-9 and TRBJ2-6, with 9 bases fitting TRBD1. Trimming at V came to 5 bases and at J to 1 base, leaving 9 bases not matched to a gene. CDR1 and CDR2 (germline): SEHNR, FQNEAQ (reference sequence). The CDR3 consists of 18 residues. The CDR3 DNA reads TGTGCCAGCAGCGCATTTACAGGGGGCGCTTCTGGGGCCAACGTCCTGACTTTC. It is translated as CASSAFTGGASGANVLTF.

This sequence joins TRBV23-1 and TRBJ1-2; 8 bases are shared with TRBD1. TRBV23-1 is an open reading frame whose function is uncertain. Unmatched junction bases numbered 19, after V lost 3 bases and J lost 10 bases. This CDR3 spans 17 amino acids. CDR3 residues: CASSHGGQGRITAHYTF. In DNA, the CDR3 is TGCGCCAGCAGTCATGGTGGACAGGGTAGAATTACCGCCCACTACACCTTC.

The J gene is TRBJ1-4, the V gene TRBV19; the D gene is possibly TRBD1 (5 bases). Germline CDR1 and CDR2: LNHDA and SQIVND (reference sequence). The V end lost 9 bases, the J end lost 7 bases, and 18 bases lay between the germline ends. CDR3 length: 14 amino acids. The CDR3 sequence is CASTNPGSGEKLFF. Written as DNA, the CDR3 is TGTGCCAGCACTAACCCAGGGTCGGGTGAAAAACTGTTTTTT.

This clone was found once. The chain combines TRBV9 with TRBJ2-7, with 8 bases lining up with TRBD1. V dropped 6 bases and J dropped 3; count of bases not matched to a gene: 8. The CDR3 runs 14 residues. CDR1 is SGDLS, CDR2 YYNGEE, per germline. The CDR3 reads CASNPEGTGYEQYF. The DNA of the CDR3 is TGTGCCAGCAACCCGGAAGGGACAGGCTACGAGCAGTACTTC. The full variable domain, its missing parts supplied by reference TRBV9 and TRBJ2-7, is DSGVTQTPKHLITATGQRVTLRCSPRSGDLSVYWYQQSLDQGLQFLIQYYNGEERAKGNILERFSAQQFPDLHSELNLSSLELGDSALYFCASNPEGTGYEQYFGPGTRLTVT.

The V call is TRBV3-1 (or the pseudogene TRBV3-2), the J call TRBJ2-5, with TRBD2 identical over 10 bases. The CDR3 is 16 residues long. In germline, CDR1 is LGHDT, CDR2 YNNKEL (reference sequence). J was trimmed by 3 bases and V by 3 bases; bases with no gene match: 7. Here the CDR3 reads CASSHPSGGPEETQYF. The DNA for the CDR3 is TGTGCCAGCAGCCACCCTAGCGGGGGACCGGAAGAGACCCAGTACTTC.

The rearrangement uses TRBV9 and TRBJ1-5; TRBD1 matches at 11 bases. CDR3 length: 15 amino acids. The J segment lost 6 bases and the V segment lost 4 bases, leaving 6 bases of the junction unmatched. Looked up from germline, CDR1 is SGDLS and CDR2 is YYNGEE. CDR3 protein: CASSTGTGGGQPQHF. CDR3 nucleotide sequence: TGTGCCAGCAGCACCGGGACAGGGGGGGGTCAGCCCCAGCATTTT.

This clone was found a few times. The CDR3 region is CASSQVPGLATSSGANVLTF. As DNA, the CDR3 is TGTGCCAGCAGCCAAGTTCCGGGACTAGCGACGAGCTCTGGGGCCAACGTCCTGACTTTC. V and J are TRBV3-1 (or the pseudogene TRBV3-2) and TRBJ2-6; 10 bases match TRBD2. This CDR3 has 20 residues. In germline, CDR1 is LGHDT, CDR2 YNNKEL (reference sequence). The V gene end was trimmed by 1 base and the J gene end by 0 bases; junction bases not matched to a gene: 9.

This clone was counted a single time. This rearrangement joins TRBV2 to TRBJ1-5; no reliable D call. The CDR3 length is 14 residues. V lost 4 bases and J 3 bases, leaving 10 bases between the germline ends. Germline V gene sequence: CDR1 SNHLY, CDR2 FYNNEI. The CDR3 sequence: CASSGNRNNQPQHF. CDR3 bases: TGTGCCAGCAGTGGCAATAGAAACAATCAGCCCCAGCATTTT.

This clone was seen only once. The chain combines TRBV19 with TRBJ1-1; no clear D. With 6 bases removed from V and 6 bases from J, the gap between germline ends came to 11 bases. Germline CDR1 and CDR2: LNHDA and SQIVND (reference sequence). This CDR3 region has 12 residues. The CDR3: CASRTDHAEAFF. DNA of the CDR3: TGTGCCAGTAGAACAGACCATGCTGAAGCTTTCTTT.

Only one count was recorded for this clone. This specimen includes other DNA sequences encoding the same CDR3. The chain has TRBV18 and TRBJ1-2, with D hard to call. V was trimmed by 3 bases and J by 8 bases, leaving 13 bases between them. Germline V gene data show CDR1 as KGHSH and CDR2 as LQKENI. This CDR3 spans 13 amino acids. The CDR3 loop is CASSPSDSRGYTF. In DNA, the CDR3 is TGTGCCAGCTCACCGTCGGACTCGAGGGGCTACACCTTC.

This clone was seen more than once but under ten times. The V gene is TRBV9, the J gene TRBJ1-1; a weak D match, TRBD1 (6 bases). V lost 4 bases to trimming and J lost 0 bases, with 22 bases between them. This CDR3 contains 18 residues. Germline loops: CDR1 SGDLS, CDR2 YYNGEE. CDR3 residues: CASSPRADNRAMNTEAFF. In DNA form, the CDR3 reads TGTGCCAGCAGCCCAAGGGCCGACAACAGGGCCATGAACACTGAAGCTTTCTTT.

The J gene is TRBJ1-2, the V gene TRBV28; possible D gene TRBD1, 6 bases. This CDR3 is built from 17 residues. The germline CDR1 and CDR2 sequences are MDHEN and SYDVKM. V was clipped by 5 bases and J by 0 bases, with 19 bases between them. The CDR3 DNA is TGTGCCAGCAGTACCACCGGGCCACGGGACACTAACTATGGCTACACCTTC. Its protein is CASSTTGPRDTNYGYTF.

This clone was counted a few times. The CDR3 sequence is CASLGLANTEAFF. As DNA, the CDR3 is TGTGCCAGCTTGGGACTCGCGAACACTGAAGCTTTCTTT. The genes are TRBV28 and TRBJ1-1, with a possible D match to TRBD1 (5 bases). V was cut by 8 bases and J by 1 base, with 11 bases left in between. The CDR3 sequence is 13 residues long. Looked up from germline, CDR1 is MDHEN and CDR2 is SYDVKM. Drawing the rest from reference TRBV28 and TRBJ1-1, the complete variable domain is DVKVTQSSRYLVKRTGEKVFLECVQDMDHENMFWYRQDPGLGLRLIYFSYDVKMKEKGDIPEGYSVSREKKERFSLILESASTNQTSMYLCASLGLANTEAFFGQGTRLTVV.

This sequence joins TRBV5-1 and TRBJ2-3; D possibly corresponds to TRBD1 (5 bases). V was shortened by 1 base and J by 6 bases, with 15 bases between the two germline ends. Germline-derived CDR1 and CDR2 are SGHRS and YFSETQ. The CDR3 totals 15 residues. The CDR3 spells CASSLNPGMMDTQYF. The CDR3 DNA reads as TGCGCCAGCAGCTTGAATCCAGGGATGATGGATACGCAGTATTTT.

This sequence joins TRBV6-1 and TRBJ2-2; 10 nucleotides line up with TRBD2. V lost 4 bases, J lost 4 bases, and 6 bases stayed unmatched. CDR3 length: 16 residues. The V gene's germline CDR1 is MNHNS and CDR2 SASEGT. The CDR3 loop is CASSALSGGTTGELFF. The CDR3 DNA sequence: TGTGCCAGCAGTGCGCTTAGCGGGGGGACCACCGGGGAGCTGTTTTTT.

This chain connects TRBV2 to TRBJ2-2; D is undetermined. The CDR3 loop spans 13 amino acids. V gave up 6 bases and J gave up 1 base, with 6 bases separating them. Looked up from germline, CDR1 is SNHLY and CDR2 is FYNNEI. The CDR3 loop reads CASSYGNTGELFF. The CDR3 DNA reads as TGTGCCAGCAGCTATGGGAACACCGGGGAGCTGTTTTTT. Full variable domain (remainder filled in from reference TRBV2 and TRBJ2-2): EPEVTQTPSHQVTQMGQEVILRCVPISNHLYFYWYRQILGQKVEFLVSFYNNEISEKSEIFDDQFSVERPDGSNFTLKIRSTKLEDSAMYFCASSYGNTGELFFGEGSRLTVL.

This clone was detected once. The chain couples TRBV29-1 to TRBJ1-1; D is unresolved. The CDR3 consists of 13 residues. V shed 6 bases and J shed 0 bases, with 11 bases lying between them. The germline V gene encodes CDR1 SQVTM and CDR2 ANQGSEA. CDR3 protein: CSVRGLLNTEAFF. CDR3 coding DNA: TGCAGCGTCCGTGGCTTATTGAACACTGAAGCTTTCTTT.

The CDR3 nucleotides are TGCGCCAGCAGCCGCGAAGGGACAGGTTGGGAAGGCTACACCTTC. This gives the protein CASSREGTGWEGYTF. The chain combines TRBV4-1 with TRBJ1-2, with 8 nucleotides matching TRBD1. This CDR3 comprises 15 residues. Germline CDR1 MGHRA, CDR2 YSYEKL. Trimming cost V 4 bases and J 8 bases; bases outside gene matches: 12.

Here the CDR3 reads CASSLNFGQGMGSYEQYF. The CDR3 nucleotides read TGTGCCAGCAGCTTAAATTTCGGACAGGGGATGGGGTCCTACGAGCAGTACTTC. The chain joins TRBV11-2 to TRBJ2-7; 9 bases map to TRBD1. The CDR3 is 18 amino acids. Per germline, CDR1 SGHAT and CDR2 FQNNGV. J lost 1 base, V lost 2 bases, and 12 bases had no gene match. Full variable domain (rest looked up from reference TRBV11-2 and TRBJ2-7): EAGVAQSPRYKIIEKRQSVAFWCNPISGHATLYWYQQILGQGPKLLIQFQNNGVVDDSQLPKDRFSAERLKGVDSTLKIQPAKLEDSAVYLCASSLNFGQGMGSYEQYFGPGTRLTVT.

This clone was seen once. The gene calls are TRBV13 and TRBJ2-3; 10 nucleotides agree with TRBD1. Germline CDR1 and CDR2: PRHDT and FYEKMQ (reference sequence). This CDR3 comprises 15 residues. The V and J ends lost 4 bases and 4 bases, in that order; junction bases with no gene match: 5. The CDR3 region is CASSWTGGWADTQYF. As DNA, the CDR3 is TGTGCCAGCAGCTGGACAGGGGGATGGGCAGATACGCAGTATTTT.